This passage covers 25 T cell receptor beta chains from one sample sequenced in a study of CD8 T cells in ankylosing spondylitis. One entry per CDR3 protein results from TCRdb running MiXCR on the 5' RACE reads. There are hundreds of thousands of distinct CDR3 sequences in the sample; more than 20% occur only once, and roughly 4% lies in the top ten. Sample: blood, either unsorted or a sorted T cell fraction (not recorded which). The receptor source for this set is a female donor with ankylosing spondylitis or in good health (not recorded which).

This clonotype was seen many times. The V and J genes are TRBV10-3 and TRBJ1-1; perhaps TRBD1 as D (5 bases). V lost 4 bases and J lost 4, with 10 bases in between. The CDR3 totals 13 residues. CDR1 and CDR2 (germline): ENHRY, SYGVKD. CDR3 sequence: CAISGGVSTEAFF. For the CDR3, the DNA is TGTGCCATCAGTGGGGGCGTGAGCACTGAAGCTTTCTTT.

The genes are TRBV7-2 and TRBJ1-1, with unresolved D. CDR3 length: 13 amino acids. The ends were cut back, 5 bases at V and 5 bases at J, with 12 bases in the middle. CDR1 and CDR2 (germline): SGHTA, FQGNSA. The CDR3 DNA follows: TGTGCCAGCAGCCCCTGGAGGGCTACTGAAGCTTTCTTT. Residues: CASSPWRATEAFF. Looking up the rest from reference TRBV7-2 and TRBJ1-1 gives the full variable domain: GAGVSQSPSNKVTEKGKDVELRCDPISGHTALYWYRQSLGQGLEFLIYFQGNSAPDKSGLPSDRFSAERTGGSVSTLTIQRTQQEDSAVYLCASSPWRATEAFFGQGTRLTVV.

The chain couples TRBV28 to TRBJ2-7; the D gene is possibly TRBD1 (5 bases). The germline V gene has CDR1 MDHEN and CDR2 SYDVKM. The CDR3 is 13 amino acids. The V end lost 10 bases, the J end lost 3 bases, and 16 bases lay between the germline ends. The CDR3 DNA reads TGTGCCACCGTGTGGGTAAGGGGCTACGAGCAGTACTTC. As protein: CATVWVRGYEQYF.

This sequence joins TRBV7-8 and TRBJ2-3, with D perhaps matching TRBD1 or TRBD2 (5 bases each). V dropped 0 bases and J dropped 2 bases, with 12 bases sitting between them. Germline loops: CDR1 SGHVS, CDR2 FQNEAQ. The CDR3 has 16 residues. DNA of the CDR3: TGTGCCAGCAGCTTAGCGCAGTCGGGGCTCACAGATACGCAGTATTTT. This codes for CASSLAQSGLTDTQYF. Full variable domain (outside the CDR3, taken from reference TRBV7-8 and TRBJ2-3): GAGVSQSPRYKVAKRGQDVALRCDPISGHVSLFWYQQALGQGPEFLTYFQNEAQLDKSGLPSDRFFAERPEGSVSTLKIQRTQQEDSAVYLCASSLAQSGLTDTQYFGPGTRLTVL.

The chain links TRBV7-2 to TRBJ2-1; D is unclear. Germline V CDR1 and CDR2: SGHTA, FQGNSA. Between the trimmed V and J ends, which lost 8 bases and 2 bases, there was a span of 10 bases. This CDR3 has 13 residues. The CDR3 sequence: CASVFEPYNEQFF. CDR3 DNA: TGTGCCAGCGTCTTCGAGCCCTACAATGAGCAGTTCTTC.

The chain carries TRBV20-1 and TRBJ2-1; TRBD2 matches at 7 bases. Germline-derived CDR1 and CDR2 are DFQATT and SNEGSKA (reference sequence). Germline trimming cut 3 bases from V and 5 bases from J; bases unmatched to any gene: 4. The CDR3 is made up of 13 amino acids. The CDR3 DNA is TGCAGTGCTAGGCGGGACTACGACAATGAGCAGTTCTTC. Amino acids: CSARRDYDNEQFF.

This clonotype was observed a handful of times. This chain's CDR3 is CAISADLTGKAGELFF. As DNA, the CDR3 is TGTGCCATCAGTGCCGACTTGACCGGGAAGGCCGGGGAGCTGTTTTTT. This sequence joins TRBV10-3 and TRBJ2-2; D is possibly TRBD2 (5 bases). The V gene's germline CDR1 is ENHRY and CDR2 SYGVKD. V was cut by 4 bases and J by 6 bases, with 18 bases left in between. This CDR3 comprises 16 residues.

The V call is TRBV6-1, the J call TRBJ2-2; 9 nucleotides line up with TRBD1. Losses at the gene ends were 7 bases for V and 4 bases for J; bases not matched to a gene: 7. The germline V gene encodes CDR1 MNHNS and CDR2 SASEGT. The CDR3 extends over 15 amino acids. CDR3 residues: CASTRDRASTGELFF. The CDR3 DNA reads as TGTGCCAGCACCCGGGACAGGGCTTCCACCGGGGAGCTGTTTTTT.

This clonotype was counted only a few times. The chain uses TRBV6-1 and TRBJ2-7; the D is unclear. CDR1 MNHNS and CDR2 SASEGT come from the germline V gene. The length of the CDR3 is 11 residues. V was shortened by 7 bases and J by 2 bases, with 6 bases between the two germline ends. CDR3 DNA sequence: TGTGCCAGCAAGGGCCCCTACGAGCAGTACTTC. It is translated as CASKGPYEQYF.

V usage is TRBV7-2 and J usage is TRBJ2-7; D uncertain. Trimming removed 5 bases from V and 2 bases from J, with 10 bases in between. The CDR3 is 13 amino acids. CDR1 and CDR2 (germline): SGHTA, FQGNSA. CDR3 in amino acids: CASSPGRPYEQYF. CDR3 DNA sequence: TGTGCCAGCAGCCCAGGCCGGCCCTACGAGCAGTACTTC.

This clonotype has a handful of counts. The V and J genes are TRBV4-3 and TRBJ2-5; TRBD1 or TRBD2 may be the D gene (5 bases each). The CDR3 is 15 amino acids. Germline CDR1 and CDR2: LGHNA and YSLEER. V lost 0 bases to trimming and J lost 4 bases, with 12 bases between them. The CDR3 DNA is TGCGCCAGCAGCCAAGATAGGGGAGCCCTAGAGACCCAGTACTTC. It specifies CASSQDRGALETQYF.

The chain is built from TRBV10-2 and TRBJ1-5, with D hard to call. The CDR3 runs to 13 residues. The V gene's germline CDR1 is WSHSY and CDR2 SAAADI. The ends were cut back, 5 bases at V and 9 bases at J, with 14 bases in the middle. The CDR3 DNA reads TGCGCCAGCAGTTACCAAGGCCCTAGGCCCCAGCATTTT. It encodes CASSYQGPRPQHF.

This clonotype was detected only once. The chain has TRBV11-2 and TRBJ2-2; 15 bases agree with TRBD2. The CDR3 covers 18 residues. CDR1 is SGHAT, CDR2 FQNNGV, per germline. The J segment lost 4 bases and the V segment lost 4 bases, leaving 7 bases of the junction unmatched. The CDR3 reads CASSSTPGLAGGTGELFF. The CDR3 region has the DNA TGTGCCAGCAGCTCGACACCGGGACTAGCGGGAGGCACCGGGGAGCTGTTTTTT.

This rearrangement joins TRBV7-2 to TRBJ2-3; D not resolved. V was cut by 2 bases and J by 0 bases, with 3 bases left in between. There are 13 residues in the CDR3. Germline V CDR1 and CDR2: SGHTA, FQGNSA. CDR3: CASSLLSTDTQYF. CDR3 in DNA: TGTGCCAGCAGCTTACTGAGCACAGATACGCAGTATTTT.

J is TRBJ2-1 and V is TRBV6-1, with D perhaps matching TRBD1 (6 bases). V lost 7 bases and J 6 bases, leaving 16 bases between the germline ends. The V gene's germline CDR1 is MNHNS and CDR2 SASEGT. This CDR3 has 14 residues. CDR3 DNA sequence: TGTGCCAGCAAGGACAGTAACAAGGGCAATGAGCAGTTCTTC. Amino acid sequence: CASKDSNKGNEQFF.

The rearrangement uses TRBV6-2 or TRBV6-3 and TRBJ2-7; D is unclear. The V gene lost 7 bases and the J gene lost 0 bases, with 13 bases spanning the gap. Germline CDR1 reads MNHEY; CDR2 reads SVGEGT. The CDR3 totals 14 residues. CDR3 in DNA: TGTGCCAGCACTCGCATCCCCTACTCCTACGAGCAGTACTTC. This sequence encodes CASTRIPYSYEQYF.

This clonotype was counted only a few times. This rearrangement joins TRBV25-1 to TRBJ2-5, with 7 bases matching TRBD1. J lost 5 bases, V lost 4 bases, and 7 bases had no gene match. Per the germline V gene, CDR1 is MGHDK and CDR2 is SYGVNS. The CDR3 is made up of 14 amino acids. The CDR3 is CASSVAGGHETQYF. In nucleotides, the CDR3 is TGTGCCAGCAGTGTTGCAGGGGGTCACGAGACCCAGTACTTC.

In this sample, this clonotype turned up a few times. The chain employs TRBV6-1 and TRBJ2-7; D is unresolved. Germline CDR1 and CDR2: MNHNS and SASEGT. The CDR3 is 14 amino acids. V gave up 2 bases and J gave up 6 bases, with 14 bases separating them. The CDR3 nucleotides read TGTGCCAGCAGTGAACAGCGTAACAAAGTCGAGCAGTACTTC. It specifies CASSEQRNKVEQYF.

The V call is TRBV6-1, the J call TRBJ2-7, with D unclear. The CDR3 is 15 residues long. Per germline, CDR1 MNHNS and CDR2 SASEGT. Trimming removed 8 bases at V and 2 bases at J, with 19 bases between. DNA of the CDR3: TGTGCCAGCCCCCCCGGGTGGTCTAAGACCTACGAGCAGTACTTC. It is translated as CASPPGWSKTYEQYF.

J is TRBJ2-3 and V is TRBV4-1, with D unclear. The CDR3 is 15 residues long. Trimming cost V 7 bases and J 4 bases, with 18 bases left between them. Germline CDR1 is MGHRA and CDR2 is YSYEKL. The CDR3 reads CASKETVTGPDTQYF. CDR3 sequence (DNA): TGCGCCAGCAAGGAGACGGTCACGGGCCCAGATACGCAGTATTTT.

The DNA for the CDR3 is TGCAGCGTGGAAAATTCGGGACGGAGCAACTATGGCTACACCTTC. Translation gives CSVENSGRSNYGYTF. The chain is built from TRBV29-1 and TRBJ1-2, with D perhaps matching TRBD1 (5 bases). The CDR3 has 15 amino acids. CDR1 and CDR2 from the germline V gene are SQVTM and ANQGSEA. V was pared by 6 bases and J by 2 bases, with 19 bases between.

This clonotype occurred a few times. This CDR3 is missing its conserved last phenylalanine or tryptophan, likely due to a read error. It is unclear where the CDR3 begins or ends on the DNA, so no DNA is shown, and the CDR3 is as TCRdb lists it. V usage is TRBV7-9 and J usage is TRBJ1-1. CDR1 is SEHNR and CDR2 is FQNEAQ in the germline V gene (reference sequence). The length of the CDR3 is 13 amino acids, counting both ends. The CDR3 here is CASSLASATSEVE.

The DNA of the CDR3 is TGTGCCACCAGTGATTTGAGGTATAGGGAGCTGTTTTTT. Protein product: CATSDLRYRELFF. V gene TRBV24-1 combines with J gene TRBJ2-2; no clear D gene. Germline assignment: CDR1 KGHDR and CDR2 SFDVKD. Trimming left V 0 bases short and J 9 bases short, with 7 bases between. The CDR3 has 13 residues.

This chain joins TRBV7-2 and TRBJ1-1; 10 nucleotides line up with TRBD1. Germline V gene data show CDR1 as SGHTA and CDR2 as FQGNSA. This CDR3 is 13 amino acids long. After removal of 5 bases from V and 10 bases from J, the junction contained 7 bases not matched to a gene. CDR3 sequence reads: CASSAGTGEAAFF. CDR3 DNA sequence: TGTGCCAGCAGCGCCGGGACAGGGGAGGCAGCTTTCTTT. The variable domain in full, completed from reference TRBV7-2 and TRBJ1-1, reads GAGVSQSPSNKVTEKGKDVELRCDPISGHTALYWYRQSLGQGLEFLIYFQGNSAPDKSGLPSDRFSAERTGGSVSTLTIQRTQQEDSAVYLCASSAGTGEAAFFGQGTRLTVV.

This clonotype showed up just a few times. The rearrangement joins TRBV9 to TRBJ2-3, with 9 bases identical to TRBD1. This CDR3 is built from 16 residues. Germline V gives CDR1 SGDLS, CDR2 YYNGEE. After removal of 3 bases from V and 3 bases from J, the junction contained 8 bases not matched to a gene. Written as DNA, the CDR3 is TGTGCCAGCAGCGGTATGGGGACAGGGCAGACAGATACGCAGTATTTT. It codes for CASSGMGTGQTDTQYF.